This section outlines one TCR beta chain sequence together with its context. TCRdb reprocessed the 5' RACE reads via MiXCR and lists one record per CDR3 protein. Here the sample spans about 270,000 distinct CDR3 sequences, roughly 32% being singletons. This CDR3 is built from 18 residues. Germline CDR1 reads ENHRY; CDR2 reads SYGVKD. V gave up 3 bases and J gave up 1 base; unmatched junction bases: 14. The data stem from a study of CD8 T cells in ankylosing spondylitis. This TCR came from a male donor with ankylosing spondylitis or in good health (not recorded which). Sequenced sample: blood, either unsorted or a sorted T cell fraction (not recorded which). The chain recombines TRBV10-3 with TRBJ2-7; TRBD2 matches at 8 bases. The CDR3 DNA reads as TGTGCCATCAGTGATGGACCCTCGTATAGCGGGACTTCCTACGAGCAGTACTTC. Residues: CAISDGPSYSGTSYEQYF.